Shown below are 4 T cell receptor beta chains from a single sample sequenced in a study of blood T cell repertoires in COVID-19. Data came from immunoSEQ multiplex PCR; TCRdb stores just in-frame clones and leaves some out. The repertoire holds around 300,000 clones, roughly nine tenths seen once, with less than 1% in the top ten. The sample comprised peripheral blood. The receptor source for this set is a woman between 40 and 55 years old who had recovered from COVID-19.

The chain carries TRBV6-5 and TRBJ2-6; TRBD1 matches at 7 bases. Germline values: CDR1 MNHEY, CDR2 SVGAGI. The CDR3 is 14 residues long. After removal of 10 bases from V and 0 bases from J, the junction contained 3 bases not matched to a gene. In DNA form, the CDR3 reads TGTGCCACTGGACAGGTCTCTGGGGCCAACGTCCTGACTTTC. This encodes CATGQVSGANVLTF.

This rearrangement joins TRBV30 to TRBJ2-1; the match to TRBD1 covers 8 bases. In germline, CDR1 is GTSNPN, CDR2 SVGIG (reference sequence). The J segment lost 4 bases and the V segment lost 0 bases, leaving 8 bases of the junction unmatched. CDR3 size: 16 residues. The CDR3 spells CAWSVLGQGAYNEQFF. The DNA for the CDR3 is TGTGCCTGGAGTGTACTCGGGCAGGGGGCTTACAATGAGCAGTTCTTC.

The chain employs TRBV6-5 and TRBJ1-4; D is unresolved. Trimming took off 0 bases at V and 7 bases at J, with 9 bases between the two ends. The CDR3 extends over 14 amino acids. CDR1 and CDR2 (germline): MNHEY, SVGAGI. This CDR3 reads CASSYSRDGEKLFF. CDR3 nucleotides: TGTGCCAGCAGTTACTCGAGAGATGGTGAAAAACTGTTTTTT.

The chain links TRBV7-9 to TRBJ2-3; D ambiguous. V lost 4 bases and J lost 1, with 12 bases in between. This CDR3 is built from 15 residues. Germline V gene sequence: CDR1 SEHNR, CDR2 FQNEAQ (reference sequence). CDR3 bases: TGTGCCAGCAGCTCTCCCCAGGATCGCACAGATACGCAGTATTTT. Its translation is CASSSPQDRTDTQYF.